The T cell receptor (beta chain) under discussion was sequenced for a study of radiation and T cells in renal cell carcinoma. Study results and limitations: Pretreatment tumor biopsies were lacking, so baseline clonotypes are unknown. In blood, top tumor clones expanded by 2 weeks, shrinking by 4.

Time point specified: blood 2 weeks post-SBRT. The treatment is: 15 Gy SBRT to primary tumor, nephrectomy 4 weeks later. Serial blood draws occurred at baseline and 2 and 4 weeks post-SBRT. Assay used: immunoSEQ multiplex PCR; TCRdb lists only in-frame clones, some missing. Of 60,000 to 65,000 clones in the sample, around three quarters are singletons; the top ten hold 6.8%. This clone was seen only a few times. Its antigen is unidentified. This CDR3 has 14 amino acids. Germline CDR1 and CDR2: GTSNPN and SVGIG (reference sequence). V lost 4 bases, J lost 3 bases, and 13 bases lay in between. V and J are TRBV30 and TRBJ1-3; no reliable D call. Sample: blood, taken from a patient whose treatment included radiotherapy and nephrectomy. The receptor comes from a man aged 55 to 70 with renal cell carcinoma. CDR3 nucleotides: TGTGCCTGGAAATATACGGCAGGTGGAAACACCATATATTTT. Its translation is CAWKYTAGGNTIYF. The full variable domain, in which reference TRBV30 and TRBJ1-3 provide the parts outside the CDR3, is SQTIHQWPATLVQPVGSPLSLECTVEGTSNPNLYWYRQAAGRGLQLLFYSVGIGQISSEVPQNLSASRPQDRQFILSSKKLLLSDSGFYLCAWKYTAGGNTIYFGEGSWLTVV.